Below are 2 T cell receptor beta chains sequenced from a single sample in a study of regulatory T cells in long-lasting Graves disease. Time point meaning: persistent/refractory GD, antithyroid drugs over 5 years with positive TRAb. With RNA extracted from PBMCs as input, the TCR library was made. Building of the TCR beta libraries involved iRepertoire HTBI primers and Arm-PCR of CDR3 regions. TCRdb reprocessed the multiplex PCR reads via MiXCR and lists one record per CDR3 protein. The sample shows 450,000 or so distinct CDR3 sequences, around 21% of them seen only once. The specimen was peripheral blood mononuclear cells (PBMCs), collected when the disease was refractory, from a patient treated with antithyroid drugs. Source of these receptors: a female donor with Graves disease.

A single count supports this clonotype. A read error may be the cause here, since a much bigger clone is one base away. The genes are TRBV6-1 and TRBJ1-5; TRBD1 matches 8 bases. This CDR3 is 17 amino acids long. Germline CDR1 reads MNHNS; CDR2 reads SASEGT. The V and J ends lost 5 bases and 3 bases, in that order; junction bases with no gene match: 12. The CDR3: CASSNSTRDRHNQPQHF. Here the CDR3 DNA reads TGTGCCAGCAGTAACTCAACCCGGGACAGGCACAATCAGCCCCAGCATTTT.

The gene calls are TRBV4-1 and TRBJ2-3; D remains ambiguous. V lost 1 base to trimming and J lost 8 bases, with 13 bases between them. This CDR3 is built from 14 residues. CDR1 is MGHRA, CDR2 YSYEKL, per germline. CDR3 loop: CASSQVGRYGTQYF. In DNA, the CDR3 is TGCGCCAGCAGCCAAGTGGGCCGTTATGGTACGCAGTATTTT.